This TCR beta chain was obtained from a study of blood T cells in healthy people across ages. General observations from the study: Strong correlation linked observed beta diversity and percent naive T cells.

Combining a sample-barcoded 5' primer with a J-beta primer mix, a second PCR ran for 7 to 11 cycles. TCRdb re-called the 5' RACE reads with MiXCR, one entry per CDR3 protein. The table lists about 970,000 distinct CDR3 sequences, roughly 51% of them singletons. The CDR3 loop spans 16 amino acids. CDR1 and CDR2 from the germline V gene are WSHSY and SAAADI. Note on this clonotype: The antigen remains undetermined.

Russia was home to the donors, healthy Caucasian individuals aged roughly 6 to 100. The clonotype originates from an older woman in good health. The sample comprised blood. The chain uses TRBV10-2 and TRBJ2-5; TRBD2 aligns across 7 bases. The J call is doubtful: the DNA matches TRBJ2-7 better. CDR3 nucleotide sequence: TGCGCCAGCAGTGACCCCGGTCTAGCGGCCTCCTACGAGCAGTACTTC. Translation: CASSDPGLAASYEQYF.